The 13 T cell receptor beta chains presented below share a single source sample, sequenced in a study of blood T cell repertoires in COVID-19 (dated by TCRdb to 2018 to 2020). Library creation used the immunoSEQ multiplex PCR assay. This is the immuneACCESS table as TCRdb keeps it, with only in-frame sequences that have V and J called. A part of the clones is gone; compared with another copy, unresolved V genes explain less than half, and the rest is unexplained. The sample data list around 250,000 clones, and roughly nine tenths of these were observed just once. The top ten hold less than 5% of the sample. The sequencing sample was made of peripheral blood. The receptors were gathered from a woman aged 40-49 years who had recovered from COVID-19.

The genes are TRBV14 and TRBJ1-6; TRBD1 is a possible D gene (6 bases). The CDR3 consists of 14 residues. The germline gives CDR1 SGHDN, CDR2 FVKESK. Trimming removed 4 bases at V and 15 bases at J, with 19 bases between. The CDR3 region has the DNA TGTGCCAGCAGCCTAGGGGGGGAAGGACTTCTCCTCCACTTT. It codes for CASSLGGEGLLLHF. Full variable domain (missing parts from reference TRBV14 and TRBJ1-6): EAGVTQFPSHSVIEKGQTVTLRCDPISGHDNLYWYRRVMGKEIKFLLHFVKESKQDESGMPNNRFLAERTGGTYSTLKVQPAELEDSGVYFCASSLGGEGLLLHFGNGTRLTVT.

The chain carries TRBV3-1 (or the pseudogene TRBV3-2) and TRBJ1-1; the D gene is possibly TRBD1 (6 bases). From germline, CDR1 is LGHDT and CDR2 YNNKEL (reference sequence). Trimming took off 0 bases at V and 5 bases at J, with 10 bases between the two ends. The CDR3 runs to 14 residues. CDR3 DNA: TGTGCCAGCAGCCAAGAGGGGGCAGGTACTGAAGCTTTCTTT. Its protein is CASSQEGAGTEAFF.

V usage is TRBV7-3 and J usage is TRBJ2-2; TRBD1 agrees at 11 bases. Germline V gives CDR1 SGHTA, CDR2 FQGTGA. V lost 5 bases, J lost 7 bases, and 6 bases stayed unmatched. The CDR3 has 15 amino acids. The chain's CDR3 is CASSGQGARIGELFF. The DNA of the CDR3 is TGTGCCAGCAGCGGACAGGGGGCTCGAATCGGGGAGCTGTTTTTT. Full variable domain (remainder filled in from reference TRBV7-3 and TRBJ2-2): GAGVSQTPSNKVTEKGKYVELRCDPISGHTALYWYRQSLGQGPEFLIYFQGTGAADDSGLPNDRFFAVRPEGSVSTLKIQRTERGDSAVYLCASSGQGARIGELFFGEGSRLTVL.

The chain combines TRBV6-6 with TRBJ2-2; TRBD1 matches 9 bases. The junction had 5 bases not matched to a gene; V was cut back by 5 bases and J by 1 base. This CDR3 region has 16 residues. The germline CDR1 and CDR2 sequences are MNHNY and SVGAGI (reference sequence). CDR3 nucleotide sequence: TGTGCCAGCAGTGACTGGGGACAGGGGAACACCGGGGAGCTGTTTTTT. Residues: CASSDWGQGNTGELFF.

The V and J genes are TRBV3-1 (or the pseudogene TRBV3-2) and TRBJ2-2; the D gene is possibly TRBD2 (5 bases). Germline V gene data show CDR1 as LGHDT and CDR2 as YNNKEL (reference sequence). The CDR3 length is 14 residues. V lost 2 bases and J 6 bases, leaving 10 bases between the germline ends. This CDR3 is CASSQLAGAGELFF. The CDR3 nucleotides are TGTGCCAGCAGCCAATTGGCGGGCGCCGGGGAGCTGTTTTTT.

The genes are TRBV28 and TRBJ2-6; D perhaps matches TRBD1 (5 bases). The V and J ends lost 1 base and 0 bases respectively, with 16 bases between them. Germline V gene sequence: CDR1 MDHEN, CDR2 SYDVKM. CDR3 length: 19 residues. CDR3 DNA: TGTGCCAGCAGTTTATTTATCCCTGCAGGGCACTCTGGGGCCAACGTCCTGACTTTC. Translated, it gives CASSLFIPAGHSGANVLTF.

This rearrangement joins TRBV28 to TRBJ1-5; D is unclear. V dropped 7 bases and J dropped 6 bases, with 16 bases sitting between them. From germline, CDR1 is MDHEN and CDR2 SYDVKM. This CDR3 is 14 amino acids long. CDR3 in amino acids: CASTFRGSRQPQHF. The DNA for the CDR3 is TGTGCCAGCACCTTCCGGGGATCTCGTCAGCCCCAGCATTTT.

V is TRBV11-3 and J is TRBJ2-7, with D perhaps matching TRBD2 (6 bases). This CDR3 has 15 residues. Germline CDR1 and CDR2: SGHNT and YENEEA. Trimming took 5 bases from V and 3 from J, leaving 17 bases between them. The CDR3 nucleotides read TGTGCCAGCAGCCCCCGCTCGGGACTCAACTACGAGCAGTACGTC. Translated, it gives CASSPRSGLNYEQYV.

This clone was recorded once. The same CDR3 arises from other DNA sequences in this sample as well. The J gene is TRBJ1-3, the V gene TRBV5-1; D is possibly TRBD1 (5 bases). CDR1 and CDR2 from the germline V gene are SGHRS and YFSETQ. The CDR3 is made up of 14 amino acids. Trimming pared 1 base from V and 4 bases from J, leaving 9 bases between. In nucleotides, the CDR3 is TGCGCCAGCAGCTTGCAGGGATCAGGAAACACCATATATTTT. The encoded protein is CASSLQGSGNTIYF.

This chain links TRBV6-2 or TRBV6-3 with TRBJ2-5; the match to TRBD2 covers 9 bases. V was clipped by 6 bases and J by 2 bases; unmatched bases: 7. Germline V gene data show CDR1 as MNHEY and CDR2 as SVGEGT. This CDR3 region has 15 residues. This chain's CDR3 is CASSRGGDRQETQYF. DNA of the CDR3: TGTGCCAGCAGCCGCGGGGGGGACCGACAAGAGACCCAGTACTTC.

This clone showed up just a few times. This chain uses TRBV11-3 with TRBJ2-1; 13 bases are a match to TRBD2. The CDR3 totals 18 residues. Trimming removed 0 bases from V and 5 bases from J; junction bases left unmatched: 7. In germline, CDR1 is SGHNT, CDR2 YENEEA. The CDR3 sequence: CASSLETSGGIGHNEQFF. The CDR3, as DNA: TGTGCCAGCAGCTTAGAGACTAGCGGGGGGATAGGCCACAATGAGCAGTTCTTC.

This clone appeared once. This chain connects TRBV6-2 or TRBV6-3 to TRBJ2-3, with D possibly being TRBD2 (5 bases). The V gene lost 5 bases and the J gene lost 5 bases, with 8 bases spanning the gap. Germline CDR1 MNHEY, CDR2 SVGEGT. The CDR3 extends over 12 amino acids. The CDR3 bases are TGTGCCAGCAGTCCCGGGGTAGATACGCAGTATTTT. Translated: CASSPGVDTQYF.

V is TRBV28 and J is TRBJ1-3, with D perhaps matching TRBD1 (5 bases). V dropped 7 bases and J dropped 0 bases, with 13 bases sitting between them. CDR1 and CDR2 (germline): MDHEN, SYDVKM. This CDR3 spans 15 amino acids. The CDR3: CASITATASGNTIYF. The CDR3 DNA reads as TGTGCCAGCATAACCGCGACAGCCTCTGGAAACACCATATATTTT.